This TCR beta chain was sequenced during a study of cytomegalovirus exposure and HLA in healthy donors. Worth noting for this clone: Its antigen is unknown.

This PCR relied on a set of 60 Vbeta primers and 13 Jbeta primers. Original handling: Later reanalysis found tens of millions of unique TCR beta chains, approximately 11 million of them shared. The table came from immunoSEQ multiplex PCR; TCRdb's copy has only in-frame clones and leaves some out. V and J calls and clone size are as listed in that table; D and trimming were resolved from the DNA. The data show about 210,000 clones, more than 70% seen once. From germline, CDR1 is MDHEN and CDR2 SYDVKM. V lost 4 bases to trimming and J lost 2 bases, with 18 bases between them. The CDR3 is 16 amino acids. Overall study results and limits: It was confirmed in vitro that three of the CMV-associated chains were specific for CMV antigens.

The origin of this receptor is a man aged 35 to 55 in good health and CMV-seropositive. Sequencing was done on a sample of PBMCs. The chain joins TRBV28 to TRBJ2-7; no clear D. The CDR3 DNA reads TGTGCCAGCAGTTCTCCCCCTCTCGTTCCCCCCTACGAGCAGTACTTC. It yields the protein CASSSPPLVPPYEQYF.